This T cell receptor (beta chain) was recorded in a study of PD-L1 blockade in urothelial cancer. Here immunoSEQ multiplex PCR was the method, and the copy in TCRdb shows in-frame clones only, minus some. This table holds under 80,000 clones, more than 80% found once. Time point denoted: pretreatment peripheral blood. The specimen comprised PBMCs, sampled around atezolizumab (anti-PD-L1) treatment. The TCR was taken from a man between 65 and 85 years old with urothelial cancer.

The CDR3 loop reads CASSHPQGRSSDTQYF. The CDR3 region has the DNA TGTGCCAGCAGCCACCCACAGGGGAGAAGTTCAGATACGCAGTATTTT. The V gene is TRBV7-3, the J gene TRBJ2-3; TRBD1 aligns across 7 bases. With 5 bases clipped from V and 4 bases from J, the junction kept 12 bases outside the gene matches. Germline CDR1 SGHTA, CDR2 FQGTGA. The CDR3 runs 16 residues.